One sample yielded the 32 T cell receptor beta chains listed below, sequenced in a study of CXCR3-negative and CXCR3-positive naive CD8 T cells. Study-wide points: TRB CDR3s were more hydrophobic in CXCR3-positive than in CXCR3-negative naive cells.

UMI-labeled 5' RACE TRB cDNA libraries were prepared from the cells. With the 5' RACE reads reprocessed, TCRdb shows one record per CDR3 protein and no DNA. This sample carries some 120,000 distinct CDR3 sequences, with 0.5% to 0.75% going to the ten biggest clones. No antigen is known for these receptors. The specimen was naive CXCR3+ CD8+ T cells from blood. Subset: CD45RO-CCR7+CD27+CD95- naive CD8+ T cells expressing CXCR3 (TNR3+). These receptor sequences come from a human donor in good health. Some clones in this sample may be carry-over from other donors' samples.

The chain has TRBV9 and TRBJ2-3; without DNA, the TCRdb call of TRBD2 cannot be checked. Germline assignment: CDR1 SGDLS and CDR2 YYNGEE. There are 15 residues in the CDR3. The CDR3 loop is CASSVSGSWADTQYF.

V is TRBV7-3 and J is TRBJ2-1; the TCRdb D gene call, TRBD1, has no DNA to confirm it. Germline-derived CDR1 and CDR2 are SGHTA and FQGTGA. The CDR3 has 14 amino acids. The CDR3 is CASSPVDGVGEQFF.

V is TRBV7-9 and J is TRBJ2-7; TCRdb's assignment of TRBD2 cannot be checked, as there is no DNA. This CDR3 is built from 15 residues. Germline values: CDR1 SEHNR, CDR2 FQNEAQ (reference sequence). CDR3: CASSLVAGLAYEQYF.

The V gene is TRBV20-1, the J gene TRBJ2-7. The CDR3 sequence is 12 residues long. Germline CDR1 is DFQATT and CDR2 is SNEGSKA (reference sequence). This CDR3 is CSASPYSYEQYF.

The chain couples TRBV15 to TRBJ2-7; no DNA is available, so the TRBD1 call from TCRdb remains unchecked. Germline-derived CDR1 and CDR2 are LNHNV and YYDKDF (reference sequence). This CDR3 is built from 14 residues. CDR3 sequence: CATSRDRGTYEQYF.

This chain uses TRBV12-3 or TRBV12-4 with TRBJ1-1; TCRdb's D call, TRBD1, is unchecked because there is no DNA. This CDR3 has 13 amino acids. Here the CDR3 reads CASTEQGSTEAFF.

The CDR3 here is CASSWGRLYEQYF. The V and J genes are TRBV27 and TRBJ2-7. CDR1 MNHEY and CDR2 SMNVEV come from the germline V gene (reference sequence). CDR3 length: 13 amino acids.

This chain links TRBV24-1 with TRBJ2-3; TCRdb lists TRBD1, though no DNA is available to test this call. This CDR3 is 17 amino acids long. Germline CDR1 KGHDR, CDR2 SFDVKD. The CDR3 spells CATSDPPGTGGDDTQYF.

This chain joins TRBV5-5 and TRBJ2-7. This CDR3 spans 13 amino acids. Germline CDR1 SGHKS, CDR2 YYEKEE (reference sequence). The CDR3 spells CASSLNQAYEQYF.

The gene calls are TRBV5-1 and TRBJ1-1. This CDR3 comprises 15 residues. Germline CDR1 is SGHRS and CDR2 is YFSETQ. The CDR3 sequence is CASSLVPPGSTEAFF.

The chain combines TRBV6-2 or TRBV6-3 with TRBJ2-7; there is no DNA to check the TCRdb D call of TRBD1. CDR1 and CDR2 from the germline V gene are MNHEY and SVGEGT. The CDR3 sequence is 14 residues long. The CDR3 sequence: CASGYGTGWYEQYF.

The chain employs TRBV5-4 and TRBJ1-6. Germline loops: CDR1 SGHNT, CDR2 YYREEE (reference sequence). CDR3 length equals 14 residues. CDR3 residues: CASSLNAGNSPLHF.

The gene calls are TRBV11-2 and TRBJ2-5; checking the TCRdb D call of TRBD2 is not possible without DNA. The CDR3 sequence is 16 residues long. From germline, CDR1 is SGHAT and CDR2 FQNNGV. The CDR3 reads CASSHRTSGSRETQYF.

The rearrangement joins TRBV7-9 to TRBJ1-6. From germline, CDR1 is SEHNR and CDR2 FQNEAQ (reference sequence). This CDR3 contains 14 residues. The CDR3 reads CASTSVGGDSPLHF.

The chain has TRBV19 and TRBJ1-2; TCRdb designates TRBD1, a call that cannot be tested without DNA. Germline values: CDR1 LNHDA, CDR2 SQIVND (reference sequence). The CDR3 covers 12 residues. The CDR3 loop reads CATFRVNYCYTF. The variable domain in full, completed from reference TRBV19 and TRBJ1-2, reads DGGITQSPKYLFRKEGQNVTLSCEQNLNHDAMYWYRQDPGQGLRLIYYSQIVNDFQKGDIAEGYSVSREKKESFPLTVTSAQKNPTAFYLCATFRVNYCYTFGSGTRLTVV.

The rearrangement uses TRBV21-1 and TRBJ1-2. TRBV21-1 is a pseudogene. There are 15 residues in the CDR3. CDR3 loop: CASSTKRPGLNGYTF.

The chain links TRBV29-1 to TRBJ2-1. The CDR3 extends over 11 amino acids. The germline V gene has CDR1 SQVTM and CDR2 ANQGSEA. CDR3 residues: CSVVGVPGQFF.

The chain carries TRBV4-3 and TRBJ2-5; TCRdb designates TRBD1, a call that cannot be tested without DNA. The CDR3 totals 16 residues. From germline, CDR1 is LGHNA and CDR2 YSLEER. The CDR3: CASSQGTDKAQETQYF.

The CDR3 loop reads CASSWLSYEQYF. The chain recombines TRBV7-4 with TRBJ2-7. The CDR3 covers 12 residues. Germline loops: CDR1 SGHVT, CDR2 SQSDAQ.

This chain joins TRBV11-3 and TRBJ2-1. CDR3 size: 13 residues. CDR1 SGHNT and CDR2 YENEEA come from the germline V gene. CDR3: CASSSRYTNEQFF.

The V and J genes are TRBV6-2 or TRBV6-3 and TRBJ2-3. The CDR3 has 12 amino acids. Germline CDR1 is MNHEY and CDR2 is SVGEGT. This chain's CDR3 is CASSYWLDTQYF.

This rearrangement joins TRBV6-5 to TRBJ2-2. Germline V gene sequence: CDR1 MNHEY, CDR2 SVGAGI. This CDR3 has 13 amino acids. CDR3 in amino acids: CASSLTNTGELFF.

The V and J genes are TRBV15 and TRBJ2-7; the D call of TRBD1 rests on TCRdb alone, since no DNA is present to check it. There are 13 residues in the CDR3. Germline V lookup: CDR1 LNHNV, CDR2 YYDKDF (reference sequence). CDR3 residues: CATSRDRGHEQYF.

V usage is TRBV7-9 and J usage is TRBJ2-1; TCRdb proposes TRBD2, but this gene call is untestable without DNA. CDR1 is SEHNR, CDR2 FQNEAQ, per germline (reference sequence). This CDR3 region has 15 residues. Here the CDR3 reads CASSSGLAGDPEQFF.

The CDR3 sequence is CASSLLDTQYF. The chain couples TRBV11-3 to TRBJ2-3. The CDR3 totals 11 residues. Per the germline V gene, CDR1 is SGHNT and CDR2 is YENEEA.

The chain carries TRBV28 and TRBJ2-1; as DNA is missing, the TRBD1 call by TCRdb cannot be tested. This CDR3 spans 13 amino acids. Germline lookup yields CDR1 MDHEN and CDR2 SYDVKM. Here the CDR3 reads CASLAGVSNEQFF.

The chain links TRBV29-1 to TRBJ1-2. The CDR3 contains 13 residues. The V gene's germline CDR1 is SQVTM and CDR2 ANQGSEA. The CDR3 sequence is CSVENQGVDGYTF.

The chain couples TRBV10-3 to TRBJ2-5; lacking DNA, the TRBD1 call made by TCRdb goes unchecked. The CDR3 is 14 amino acids. Germline CDR1 and CDR2: ENHRY and SYGVKD. The CDR3 here is CAIYPDREAETQYF.

The V gene is TRBV6-2 or TRBV6-3, the J gene TRBJ1-5; absent DNA, TCRdb's TRBD1 call cannot be checked. The CDR3 length is 16 residues. Germline V gene data show CDR1 as MNHEY and CDR2 as SVGEGT. This CDR3 is CASSFRRGQGDQPQHF.

The chain uses TRBV6-5 and TRBJ2-7; TCRdb proposes TRBD1, but this gene call is untestable without DNA. Germline values: CDR1 MNHEY, CDR2 SVGAGI. This CDR3 has 15 residues. The CDR3 spells CASSYSQGVSYEQYF.

This rearrangement joins TRBV12-3 or TRBV12-4 to TRBJ1-1. The CDR3 has 11 amino acids. The CDR3 spells CASRVHTEAFF.

J is TRBJ2-1 and V is TRBV5-1; the D gene TCRdb calls, TRBD2, cannot be checked with no DNA. Looked up from germline, CDR1 is SGHRS and CDR2 is YFSETQ. This CDR3 region has 15 residues. CDR3 residues: CASSDSGRGYNEQFF.